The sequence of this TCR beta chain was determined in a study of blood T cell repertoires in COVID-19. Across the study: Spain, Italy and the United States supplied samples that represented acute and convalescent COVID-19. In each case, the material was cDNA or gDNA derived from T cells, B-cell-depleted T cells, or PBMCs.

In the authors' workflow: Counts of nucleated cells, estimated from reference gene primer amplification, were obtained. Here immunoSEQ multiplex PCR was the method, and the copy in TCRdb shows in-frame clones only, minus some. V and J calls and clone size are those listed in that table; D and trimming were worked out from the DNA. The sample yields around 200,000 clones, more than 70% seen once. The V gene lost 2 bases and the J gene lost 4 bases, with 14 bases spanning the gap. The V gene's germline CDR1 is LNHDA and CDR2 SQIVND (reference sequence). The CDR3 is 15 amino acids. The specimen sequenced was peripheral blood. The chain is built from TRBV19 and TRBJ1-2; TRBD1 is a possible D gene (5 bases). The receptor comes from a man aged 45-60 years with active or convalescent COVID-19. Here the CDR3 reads CASSILRGSGYGYTF. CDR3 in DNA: TGTGCCAGTAGTATACTACGGGGGAGCGGCTATGGCTACACCTTC. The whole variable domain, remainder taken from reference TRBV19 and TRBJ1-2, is DGGITQSPKYLFRKEGQNVTLSCEQNLNHDAMYWYRQDPGQGLRLIYYSQIVNDFQKGDIAEGYSVSREKKESFPLTVTSAQKNPTAFYLCASSILRGSGYGYTFGSGTRLTVV.